Each of the 8 T cell receptor beta chains below was sequenced from the same sample in a study of CD8 T cells in Susac syndrome. It was with random hexamers that about 0.45 to 1 ug RNA was reverse transcribed. One entry per CDR3 protein results from TCRdb running MiXCR on the immunoSEQ multiplex PCR reads. This sample carries 150,000 or so distinct CDR3 sequences, 95% of them seen once, and the ten largest clones take about 0.15%. The specimen sequenced was CD4+ T cells from PBMCs. The receptors stem from a human donor with Susac syndrome.

This clonotype has only one observation. The chain has TRBV9 and TRBJ1-1; 7 bases align to TRBD1. This CDR3 is built from 17 residues. CDR1 and CDR2 from the germline V gene are SGDLS and YYNGEE. V was clipped by 4 bases and J by 4 bases; unmatched bases: 16. The CDR3 is CASSRGAGGTSGTEAFF. The CDR3 DNA reads TGTGCCAGCAGCCGAGGGGCAGGGGGGACTTCGGGCACTGAAGCTTTCTTT.

This clonotype was seen just once. J is TRBJ1-5 and V is TRBV28, with 9 bases identical to TRBD1. This CDR3 contains 15 residues. Germline loops: CDR1 MDHEN, CDR2 SYDVKM. V was pared by 6 bases and J by 3 bases, with 6 bases of the junction left unmatched. Here the CDR3 reads CASSWGQGNNQPQHF. CDR3 DNA sequence: TGTGCCAGCAGCTGGGGACAGGGAAACAATCAGCCCCAGCATTTT.

The chain joins TRBV20-1 to TRBJ2-7; 10 bases agree with TRBD1. This CDR3 contains 15 residues. J was trimmed by 5 bases and V by 0 bases; bases with no gene match: 7. CDR1 and CDR2 from the germline V gene are DFQATT and SNEGSKA (reference sequence). The CDR3: CSARDPRDRGHEQYF. CDR3 DNA sequence: TGCAGTGCTAGAGATCCCCGGGACAGGGGCCACGAGCAGTACTTC.

The chain links TRBV20-1 to TRBJ2-3; 7 nucleotides line up with TRBD2. From germline, CDR1 is DFQATT and CDR2 SNEGSKA (reference sequence). The V gene end was trimmed by 0 bases and the J gene end by 6 bases; junction bases not matched to a gene: 3. CDR3 length equals 13 residues. The CDR3 is CSAREGGIDTQYF. Written as DNA, the CDR3 is TGCAGTGCTAGAGAGGGGGGGATTGATACGCAGTATTTT.

This sequence joins TRBV6-5 and TRBJ1-5; D unclear. Germline CDR1 and CDR2: MNHEY and SVGAGI. The CDR3 consists of 12 residues. The ends were cut back, 7 bases at V and 4 bases at J, with 8 bases in the middle. CDR3 loop: CASKGTNQPQHF. The CDR3 region has the DNA TGTGCCAGCAAGGGTACGAATCAGCCCCAGCATTTT.

V is TRBV11-2 and J is TRBJ1-1; D call uncertain. The CDR3 contains 16 residues. In germline, CDR1 is SGHAT, CDR2 FQNNGV. Between the trimmed V and J ends, which lost 1 base and 5 bases, there was a span of 17 bases. The CDR3 DNA follows: TGTGCCAGCAGCTTAGCTCCCCCACCGGTAGCGACTGAAGCTTTCTTT. It is translated as CASSLAPPPVATEAFF. The complete variable domain, with remaining parts taken from reference TRBV11-2 and TRBJ1-1, reads EAGVAQSPRYKIIEKRQSVAFWCNPISGHATLYWYQQILGQGPKLLIQFQNNGVVDDSQLPKDRFSAERLKGVDSTLKIQPAKLEDSAVYLCASSLAPPPVATEAFFGQGTRLTVV.

This clonotype showed up just once. The chain is built from TRBV20-1 and TRBJ2-7; perhaps TRBD2 as D (6 bases). The V gene lost 4 bases and the J gene lost 1 base, with 14 bases spanning the gap. Germline values: CDR1 DFQATT, CDR2 SNEGSKA (reference sequence). CDR3 length equals 14 residues. For the CDR3, the DNA is TGCAGTGCTAAACCGGGACTTTTGTCCTACGAGCAGTACTTC. It specifies CSAKPGLLSYEQYF.

This sequence joins TRBV6-4 and TRBJ2-7, with D possibly being TRBD2 (5 bases). Germline V lookup: CDR1 MRHNA, CDR2 SNTAGT. Trimming pared 4 bases from V and 3 bases from J, leaving 13 bases between. This CDR3 contains 14 residues. The CDR3 DNA reads as TGTGCCAGCAGTGCCCGGGGTTTAGACTACGAGCAGTACTTC. The encoded protein is CASSARGLDYEQYF.